The 24 T cell receptor beta chains presented below share a single source sample, sequenced in a study of cytomegalovirus exposure and HLA in healthy donors. The PCR used 60 Vbeta and 13 Jbeta primers. Assay used: immunoSEQ multiplex PCR; TCRdb lists only in-frame clones, some missing. This sample carries approximately 110,000 clones, with over 0.8% going to the ten biggest clones. The specimen sequenced was PBMCs. The receptors stem from a man aged 18 to 30 in good health and CMV-seronegative.

This sequence joins TRBV21-1 and TRBJ2-2; the table calls TRBD2, which could not be checked here. TRBV21-1 is a pseudogene locus. This CDR3 comprises 17 residues. The CDR3, as DNA: TGTGCCAGCAGCAAAGCTAGCGTAATACCTCAACACGGGGAGCTGTTTTTT. This codes for CASSKASVIPQHGELFF.

The V gene is TRBV7-2, the J gene TRBJ1-5, with a tentative D call TRBD1 (6 bases). This CDR3 has 16 amino acids. Germline assignment: CDR1 SGHTA and CDR2 FQGNSA. V lost 5 bases and J lost 1, with 15 bases in between. This CDR3 is CASSAAQGGSNQPQHF. Written as DNA, the CDR3 is TGTGCCAGCAGCGCGGCACAGGGCGGAAGCAATCAGCCCCAGCATTTT.

This chain joins TRBV9 and TRBJ1-4, with 10 bases fitting TRBD1. Trimming at V came to 3 bases and at J to 7 bases, leaving 3 bases not matched to a gene. This CDR3 is 14 amino acids long. The germline CDR1 and CDR2 sequences are SGDLS and YYNGEE. The CDR3 DNA reads as TGTGCCAGCAGCGCCGACAGGGGGCGTGAAAAACTGTTTTTT. Translated, it gives CASSADRGREKLFF. Together with reference TRBV9 and TRBJ1-4, the CDR3 gives the full variable domain: DSGVTQTPKHLITATGQRVTLRCSPRSGDLSVYWYQQSLDQGLQFLIQYYNGEERAKGNILERFSAQQFPDLHSELNLSSLELGDSALYFCASSADRGREKLFFGSGTQLSVL.

The rearrangement links TRBV5-4 to TRBJ2-1; D possibly corresponds to TRBD2 (6 bases). The CDR3 consists of 15 residues. Germline values: CDR1 SGHNT, CDR2 YYREEE (reference sequence). Trimming pared 1 base from V and 6 bases from J, leaving 14 bases between. The CDR3 reads CASSLWTGVGNEQFF. Written as DNA, the CDR3 is TGTGCCAGCAGCTTGTGGACGGGGGTGGGCAATGAGCAGTTCTTC.

About this clone itself: Relative to the germline gene, one junction end is altered; a read error may explain this. The chain links TRBV27 to TRBJ1-5; the match to TRBD1 covers 7 bases. This CDR3 is 13 amino acids long. CDR1 is MNHEY, CDR2 SMNVEV, per germline (reference sequence). CDR3 region: CATSRQGNQPQHF. For the CDR3, the DNA is TGTGCCACCAGTAGACAGGGAAATCAGCCCCAGCATTTT.

The chain couples TRBV27 to TRBJ1-5; 7 bases are shared with TRBD1. Unmatched junction bases numbered 15, after V lost 6 bases and J lost 10 bases. The CDR3 loop spans 15 amino acids. Germline CDR1 and CDR2: MNHEY and SMNVEV (reference sequence). The CDR3 sequence: CASRRQGDPLGPQHF. CDR3 coding DNA: TGTGCCAGCAGACGACAGGGTGACCCCTTAGGTCCCCAGCATTTT.

The V and J genes are TRBV10-2 and TRBJ1-1, with TRBD1 as a possible D gene (5 bases). This CDR3 has 15 amino acids. V was clipped by 4 bases and J by 1 base, with 13 bases between them. Germline values: CDR1 WSHSY, CDR2 SAAADI. CDR3 sequence: CASSVPSQGNTEAFF. CDR3 nucleotide sequence: TGCGCCAGCAGTGTGCCCTCCCAGGGGAACACTGAAGCTTTCTTT.

The CDR3 DNA is TGTGCCAGCAGTTATAGAGGGTACACTGAAGCTTTCTTT. Translation: CASSYRGYTEAFF. The chain has TRBV6-5 and TRBJ1-1; no reliable D call. Trimming pared 3 bases from V and 3 bases from J, leaving 8 bases between. The length of the CDR3 is 13 residues. Germline V gene data show CDR1 as MNHEY and CDR2 as SVGAGI.

For this clone: Other nucleotide sequences in the sample specify the same CDR3. The chain uses TRBV2 and TRBJ2-7; 10 positions agree with TRBD1. The V gene's germline CDR1 is SNHLY and CDR2 FYNNEI. V lost 3 bases to trimming and J lost 6 bases; unmatched junction nucleotides: 14. This CDR3 is built from 17 residues. CDR3 sequence reads: CASSDGGQGFRPSEQYF. For the CDR3, the DNA is TGTGCCAGCAGTGATGGGGGACAGGGGTTCCGGCCATCCGAGCAGTACTTC.

This sequence joins TRBV9 and TRBJ2-1, with 8 bases fitting TRBD1. J was trimmed by 5 bases and V by 3 bases; bases with no gene match: 4. Germline assignment: CDR1 SGDLS and CDR2 YYNGEE. The CDR3 runs 14 residues. CDR3 sequence (DNA): TGTGCCAGCAGCGCTAGACAGGGGAACAATGAGCAGTTCTTC. Encoded protein: CASSARQGNNEQFF. Looking up the rest from reference TRBV9 and TRBJ2-1 gives the full variable domain: DSGVTQTPKHLITATGQRVTLRCSPRSGDLSVYWYQQSLDQGLQFLIQYYNGEERAKGNILERFSAQQFPDLHSELNLSSLELGDSALYFCASSARQGNNEQFFGPGTRLTVL.

J is TRBJ2-1 and V is TRBV18, with 9 nucleotides matching TRBD1. V shed 6 bases, J shed 5 bases, and the junction held 5 bases outside the gene matches. Germline lookup yields CDR1 KGHSH and CDR2 LQKENI. The CDR3 extends over 14 amino acids. Here the CDR3 DNA reads TGTGCCAGCTCCGGGACAGGGCCTGACAATGAGCAGTTCTTC. Translating it yields CASSGTGPDNEQFF.

V gene TRBV5-6 combines with J gene TRBJ2-7; 7 positions match TRBD1. Germline V gene data show CDR1 as SGHDT and CDR2 as YYEEEE. The CDR3 covers 15 residues. Trimming at V came to 0 bases and at J to 3 bases, leaving 6 bases not matched to a gene. CDR3 residues: CASSLAGTAGYEQYF. As DNA, the CDR3 is TGTGCCAGCAGCTTGGCCGGGACAGCAGGCTACGAGCAGTACTTC. The entire variable domain, with the rest obtained from reference TRBV5-6 and TRBJ2-7, is as follows: DAGVTQSPTHLIKTRGQQVTLRCSPKSGHDTVSWYQQALGQGPQFIFQYYEEEERQRGNFPDRFSGHQFPNYSSELNVNALLLGDSALYLCASSLAGTAGYEQYFGPGTRLTVT.

The V call is TRBV5-1, the J call TRBJ1-2; 8 bases are a match to TRBD1. The CDR3 is 14 residues long. The V gene's germline CDR1 is SGHRS and CDR2 YFSETQ. Germline trimming cut 7 bases from V and 7 bases from J; bases unmatched to any gene: 12. CDR3 DNA: TGCGCCAGCTCAGGAAGGGACAGGTTCAGTGGCTACACCTTC. Its protein is CASSGRDRFSGYTF.

The chain joins TRBV19 to TRBJ2-7; tentative D call: TRBD2 (6 bases). Germline V gives CDR1 LNHDA, CDR2 SQIVND (reference sequence). CDR3 size: 14 residues. V lost 1 base and J 2 bases, leaving 9 bases between the germline ends. The CDR3 region is CASSIVEGAYEQYF. In DNA form, the CDR3 reads TGTGCCAGTAGTATAGTGGAGGGTGCCTACGAGCAGTACTTC.

The chain links TRBV7-9 to TRBJ2-7, with 8 nucleotides matching TRBD1. V lost 3 bases to trimming and J lost 2 bases; unmatched junction nucleotides: 9. Germline V gene data show CDR1 as SEHNR and CDR2 as FQNEAQ (reference sequence). The CDR3 extends over 16 amino acids. CDR3 region: CASSFPRDRLTYEQYF. The CDR3 coding sequence is TGTGCCAGCAGCTTCCCCCGGGACAGGTTGACCTACGAGCAGTACTTC.

This chain joins TRBV19 and TRBJ2-3; the D gene is possibly TRBD1 (6 bases). CDR1 and CDR2 (germline): LNHDA, SQIVND (reference sequence). The V end was cut by 8 bases, the J end by 7 bases, with 16 bases between. The CDR3 is 13 residues long. The CDR3 bases are TGTGCCAGTGAACCCAACAGGGAACATACGCAGTATTTT. It codes for CASEPNREHTQYF.

In DNA, the CDR3 is TGCGCCAGCAGCTTGGGACTAGCGGGAGTATTAGCCTACGAGCAGTACTTC. Residues: CASSLGLAGVLAYEQYF. V usage is TRBV5-1 and J usage is TRBJ2-7, with 12 bases identical to TRBD2. This CDR3 is built from 17 residues. CDR1 is SGHRS and CDR2 is YFSETQ in the germline V gene. J was trimmed by 2 bases and V by 0 bases; bases with no gene match: 6.

The chain is built from TRBV6-5 and TRBJ2-4, with 14 bases lining up with TRBD2. V dropped 0 bases and J dropped 8; count of bases not matched to a gene: 3. Germline loops: CDR1 MNHEY, CDR2 SVGAGI. The CDR3 runs 16 residues. The CDR3 DNA follows: TGTGCCAGCAGTTACTCGACTAGCGGGGGGGGAGACATTCAGTACTTC. This codes for CASSYSTSGGGDIQYF.

The V call is TRBV27, the J call TRBJ2-7, with a tentative D call TRBD2 (5 bases). The V end lost 4 bases, the J end lost 5 bases, and 15 bases lay between the germline ends. Looked up from germline, CDR1 is MNHEY and CDR2 is SMNVEV (reference sequence). This CDR3 spans 14 amino acids. CDR3 amino acids: CASSWEYRAHEQYF. As DNA, the CDR3 is TGTGCCAGCAGTTGGGAGTATAGGGCCCACGAGCAGTACTTC.

Here the CDR3 reads CSVGGFGAGRTEAFF. Written as DNA, the CDR3 is TGCAGCGTTGGAGGATTTGGGGCAGGCCGCACTGAAGCTTTCTTT. V is TRBV29-1 and J is TRBJ1-1, with D perhaps TRBD1 (5 bases). Trimming cost V 4 bases and J 4 bases, with 19 bases left between them. The CDR3 totals 15 residues. The germline V gene encodes CDR1 SQVTM and CDR2 ANQGSEA. Full variable domain (remainder filled in from reference TRBV29-1 and TRBJ1-1): SAVISQKPSRDICQRGTSLTIQCQVDSQVTMMFWYRQQPGQSLTLIATANQGSEATYESGFVIDKFPISRPNLTFSTLTVSNMSPEDSSIYLCSVGGFGAGRTEAFFGQGTRLTVV.

The gene calls are TRBV18 and TRBJ2-7; perhaps TRBD2 as D (5 bases). Looked up from germline, CDR1 is KGHSH and CDR2 is LQKENI. The CDR3 has 16 amino acids. Trimming removed 3 bases at V and 0 bases at J, with 15 bases between. As DNA, the CDR3 is TGTGCCAGCTCACCGAAAAGGAGGACGGACTCCTACGAGCAGTACTTC. It is translated as CASSPKRRTDSYEQYF.

The chain couples TRBV5-4 to TRBJ2-7; tentative D call: TRBD2 (5 bases). The germline V and J ends were trimmed by 1 base and 4 bases, with 12 bases remaining between them. Germline V gene data show CDR1 as SGHNT and CDR2 as YYREEE (reference sequence). The CDR3 is 14 residues long. As DNA, the CDR3 is TGTGCCAGCAGCTTGCGAGGGCGACTTTACGAGCAGTACTTC. Translated, it gives CASSLRGRLYEQYF.

The J gene is TRBJ2-5, the V gene TRBV5-4, with D perhaps matching TRBD2 (5 bases). The CDR3 extends over 14 amino acids. Germline lookup yields CDR1 SGHNT and CDR2 YYREEE (reference sequence). V was trimmed by 9 bases and J by 5 bases, leaving 20 bases between them. The CDR3 sequence is CATFVGDYPETQYF. CDR3 sequence (DNA): TGTGCCACGTTCGTCGGGGATTATCCGGAGACCCAGTACTTC. Based on the CDR3 plus reference TRBV5-4 and TRBJ2-5, the full variable domain is ETGVTQSPTHLIKTRGQQVTLRCSSQSGHNTVSWYQQALGQGPQFIFQYYREEENGRGNFPPRFSGLQFPNYSSELNVNALELDDSALYLCATFVGDYPETQYFGPGTRLLVL.

The V call is TRBV7-2, the J call TRBJ1-4; D is possibly TRBD1 (6 bases). Germline lookup yields CDR1 SGHTA and CDR2 FQGNSA. This CDR3 spans 19 amino acids. V gave up 1 base and J gave up 6 bases, with 24 bases separating them. This CDR3 is CASSLVKGRGARVDEKLFF. CDR3 nucleotides: TGTGCCAGCAGCTTAGTTAAGGGACGGGGGGCGCGTGTAGATGAAAAACTGTTTTTT. Combining the CDR3 with reference TRBV7-2 and TRBJ1-4 gives the whole variable domain GAGVSQSPSNKVTEKGKDVELRCDPISGHTALYWYRQSLGQGLEFLIYFQGNSAPDKSGLPSDRFSAERTGGSVSTLTIQRTQQEDSAVYLCASSLVKGRGARVDEKLFFGSGTQLSVL.